The sample holds a few counts of the clone carrying this T cell receptor (beta chain). No antigen is known for it. The data derive from a study of T cells after yellow fever vaccination. Whole-study findings and limits: The study noted that FACS-sorted repertoires could contain abundant clonotypes contaminating from the bulk population.

With 6 bases clipped from V and 6 bases from J, the junction kept 7 bases outside the gene matches. The CDR3 contains 15 residues. Germline values: CDR1 DFQATT, CDR2 SNEGSKA (reference sequence). TCRdb reanalysed the 5' RACE reads using MiXCR and keeps one entry per CDR3 protein. Counted here are about 73,000 distinct CDR3 sequences, over 7.5% occurring once; the ten biggest clones make up about two fifths. The TCR was taken from a young man who received the YFV17D yellow fever vaccine. The sequencing here drew on CD8+ T cells sorted from PBMCs, taken on the day of the yellow fever booster vaccination. The chain recombines TRBV20-1 with TRBJ2-1; 14 bases agree with TRBD2. The CDR3 loop is CSASGLAGGPNEQFF. CDR3 nucleotide sequence: TGCAGTGCAAGCGGACTAGCGGGAGGACCCAATGAGCAGTTCTTC.